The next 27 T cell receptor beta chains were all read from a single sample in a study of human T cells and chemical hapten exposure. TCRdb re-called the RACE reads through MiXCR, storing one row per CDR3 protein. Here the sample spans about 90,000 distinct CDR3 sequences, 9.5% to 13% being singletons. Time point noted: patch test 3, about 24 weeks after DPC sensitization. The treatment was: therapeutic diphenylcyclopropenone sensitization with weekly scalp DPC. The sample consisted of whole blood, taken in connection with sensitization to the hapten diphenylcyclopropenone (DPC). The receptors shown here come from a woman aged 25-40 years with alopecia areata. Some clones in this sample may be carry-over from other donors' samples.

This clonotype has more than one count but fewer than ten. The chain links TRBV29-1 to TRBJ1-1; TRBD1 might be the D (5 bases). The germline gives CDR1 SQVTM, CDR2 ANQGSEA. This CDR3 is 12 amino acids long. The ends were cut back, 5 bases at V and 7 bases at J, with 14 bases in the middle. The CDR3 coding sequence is TGCAGCGTTTTTCGGGGGGAGGGTGAAGCTTTCTTT. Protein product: CSVFRGEGEAFF.

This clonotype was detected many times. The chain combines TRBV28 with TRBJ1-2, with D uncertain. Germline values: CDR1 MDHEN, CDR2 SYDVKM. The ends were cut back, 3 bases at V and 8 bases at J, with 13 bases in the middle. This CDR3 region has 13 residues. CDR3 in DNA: TGTGCCAGCAGTTTTAACGTCTGGCGCGGCTACACCTTC. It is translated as CASSFNVWRGYTF.

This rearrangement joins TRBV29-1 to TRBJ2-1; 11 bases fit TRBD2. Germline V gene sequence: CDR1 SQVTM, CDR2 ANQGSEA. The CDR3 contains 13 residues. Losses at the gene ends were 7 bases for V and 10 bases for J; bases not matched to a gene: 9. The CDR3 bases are TGCAGCGGATTACTAGCGGGGGTGTGGGAGCAGTTCTTC. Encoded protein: CSGLLAGVWEQFF.

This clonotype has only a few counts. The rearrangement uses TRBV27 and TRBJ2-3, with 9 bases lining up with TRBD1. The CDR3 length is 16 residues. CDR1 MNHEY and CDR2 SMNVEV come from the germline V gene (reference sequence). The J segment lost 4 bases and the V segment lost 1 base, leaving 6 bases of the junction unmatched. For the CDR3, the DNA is TGTGCCAGCAGTTTATTTGGGACAGGGATCCCAGATACGCAGTATTTT. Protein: CASSLFGTGIPDTQYF.

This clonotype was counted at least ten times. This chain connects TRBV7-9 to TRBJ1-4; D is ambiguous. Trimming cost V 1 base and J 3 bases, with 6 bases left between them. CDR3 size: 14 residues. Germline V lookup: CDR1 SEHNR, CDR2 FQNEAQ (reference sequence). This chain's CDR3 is CASSLGSANEKLFF. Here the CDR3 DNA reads TGTGCCAGCAGCTTAGGGTCGGCTAATGAAAAACTGTTTTTT.

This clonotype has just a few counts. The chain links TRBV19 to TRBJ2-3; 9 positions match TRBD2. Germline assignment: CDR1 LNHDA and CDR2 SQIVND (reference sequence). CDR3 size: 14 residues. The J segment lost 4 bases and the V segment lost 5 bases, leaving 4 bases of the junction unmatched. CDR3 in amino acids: CASSPLAGSDTQYF. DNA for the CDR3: TGTGCCAGTAGTCCCCTAGCGGGGTCAGATACGCAGTATTTT.

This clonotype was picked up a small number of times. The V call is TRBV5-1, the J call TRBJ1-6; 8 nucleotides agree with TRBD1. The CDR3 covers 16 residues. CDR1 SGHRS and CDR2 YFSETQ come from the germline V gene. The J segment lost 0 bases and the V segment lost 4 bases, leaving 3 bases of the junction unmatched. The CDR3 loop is CASSRQGPSYNSPLHF. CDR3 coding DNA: TGCGCCAGCAGCCGACAGGGGCCCTCCTATAATTCACCCCTCCACTTT. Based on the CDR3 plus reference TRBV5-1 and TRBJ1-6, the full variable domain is KAGVTQTPRYLIKTRGQQVTLSCSPISGHRSVSWYQQTPGQGLQFLFEYFSETQRNKGNFPGRFSGRQFSNSRSEMNVSTLELGDSALYLCASSRQGPSYNSPLHFGNGTRLTVT.

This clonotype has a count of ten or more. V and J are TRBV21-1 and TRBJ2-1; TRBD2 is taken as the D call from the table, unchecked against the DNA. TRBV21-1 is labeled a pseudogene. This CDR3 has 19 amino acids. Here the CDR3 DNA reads TGTGCCAGCAGCTCCTCTCCCCGGACCTCGGGACTGGGTTGGAATGAGCAGTTCTTC. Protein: CASSSSPRTSGLGWNEQFF.

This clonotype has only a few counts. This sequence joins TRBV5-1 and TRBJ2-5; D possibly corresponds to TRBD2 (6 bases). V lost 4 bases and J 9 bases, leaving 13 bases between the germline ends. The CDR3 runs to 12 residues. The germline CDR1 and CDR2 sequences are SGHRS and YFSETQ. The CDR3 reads CASSTEGLPQYF. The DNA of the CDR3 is TGCGCCAGCAGCACCGAGGGACTGCCCCAGTACTTC.

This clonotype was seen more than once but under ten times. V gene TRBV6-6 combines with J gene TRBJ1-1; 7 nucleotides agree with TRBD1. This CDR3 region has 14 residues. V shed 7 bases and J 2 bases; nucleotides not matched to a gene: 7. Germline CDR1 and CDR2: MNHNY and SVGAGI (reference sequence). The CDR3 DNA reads TGTGCCAGCACGAAGACAGGGAGCAACACTGAAGCTTTCTTT. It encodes CASTKTGSNTEAFF.

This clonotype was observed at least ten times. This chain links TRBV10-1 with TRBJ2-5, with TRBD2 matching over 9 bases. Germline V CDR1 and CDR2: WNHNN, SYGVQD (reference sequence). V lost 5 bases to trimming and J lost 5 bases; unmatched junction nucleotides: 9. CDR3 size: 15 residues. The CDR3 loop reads CASSPGLASRETQYF. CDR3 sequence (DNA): TGCGCCAGCAGTCCTGGACTAGCGTCTCGGGAGACCCAGTACTTC.

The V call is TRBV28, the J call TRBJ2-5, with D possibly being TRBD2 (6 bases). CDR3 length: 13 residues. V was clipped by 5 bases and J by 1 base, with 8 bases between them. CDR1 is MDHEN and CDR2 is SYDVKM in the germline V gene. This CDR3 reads CASSGEVQETQYF. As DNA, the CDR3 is TGTGCCAGCAGTGGGGAGGTCCAAGAGACCCAGTACTTC.

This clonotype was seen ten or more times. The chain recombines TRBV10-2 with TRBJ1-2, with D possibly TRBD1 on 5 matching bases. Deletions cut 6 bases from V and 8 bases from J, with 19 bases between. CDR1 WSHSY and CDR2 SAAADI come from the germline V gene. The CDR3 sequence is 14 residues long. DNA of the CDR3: TGCGCCAGCAGCGACCCGGGGCACCTGGGAGGCTACACCTTC. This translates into CASSDPGHLGGYTF.

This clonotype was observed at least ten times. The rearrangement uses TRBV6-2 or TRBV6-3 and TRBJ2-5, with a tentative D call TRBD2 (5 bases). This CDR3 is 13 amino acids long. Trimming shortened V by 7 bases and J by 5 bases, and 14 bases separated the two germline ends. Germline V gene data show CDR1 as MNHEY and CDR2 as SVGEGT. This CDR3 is CASMRATQETQYF. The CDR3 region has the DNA TGTGCCAGCATGAGGGCGACTCAGGAGACCCAGTACTTC.

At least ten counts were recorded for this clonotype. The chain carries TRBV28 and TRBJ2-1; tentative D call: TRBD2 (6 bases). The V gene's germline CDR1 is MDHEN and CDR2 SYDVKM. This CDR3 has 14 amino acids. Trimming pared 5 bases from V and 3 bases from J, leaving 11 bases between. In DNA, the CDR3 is TGTGCCAGCAGTGGGAGGCAGGGCTACAATGAGCAGTTCTTC. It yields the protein CASSGRQGYNEQFF. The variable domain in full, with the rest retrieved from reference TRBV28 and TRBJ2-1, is DVKVTQSSRYLVKRTGEKVFLECVQDMDHENMFWYRQDPGLGLRLIYFSYDVKMKEKGDIPEGYSVSREKKERFSLILESASTNQTSMYLCASSGRQGYNEQFFGPGTRLTVL.

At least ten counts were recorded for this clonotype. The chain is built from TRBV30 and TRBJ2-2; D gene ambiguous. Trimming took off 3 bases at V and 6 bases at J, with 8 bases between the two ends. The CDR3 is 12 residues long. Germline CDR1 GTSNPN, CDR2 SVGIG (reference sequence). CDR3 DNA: TGTGCCTGGAGCCGTGCGGCCGGGGAGCTGTTTTTT. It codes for CAWSRAAGELFF.

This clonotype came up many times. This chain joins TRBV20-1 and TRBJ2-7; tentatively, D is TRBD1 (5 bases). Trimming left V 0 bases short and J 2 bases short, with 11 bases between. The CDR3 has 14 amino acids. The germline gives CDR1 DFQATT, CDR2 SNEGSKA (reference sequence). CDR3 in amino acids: CSARDHQGTYEQYF. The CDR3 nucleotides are TGCAGTGCTAGAGATCATCAGGGCACCTACGAGCAGTACTTC.

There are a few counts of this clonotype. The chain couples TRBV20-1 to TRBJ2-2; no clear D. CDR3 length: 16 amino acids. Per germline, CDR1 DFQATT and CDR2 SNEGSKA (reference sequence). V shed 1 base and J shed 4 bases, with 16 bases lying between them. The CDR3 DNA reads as TGCAGTGCTAGAGGTCTAAAGGGTTCGTTCACCGGGGAGCTGTTTTTT. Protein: CSARGLKGSFTGELFF.

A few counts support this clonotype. The CDR3 reads CSATRAGSSDYGYTF. In DNA form, the CDR3 reads TGCAGTGCCACCCGAGCAGGGTCCTCCGATTATGGCTACACCTTC. This chain connects TRBV20-1 to TRBJ1-2, with D perhaps matching TRBD1 (5 bases). The CDR3 consists of 15 residues. The germline V and J ends were trimmed by 6 bases and 5 bases, with 22 bases remaining between them. Germline V lookup: CDR1 DFQATT, CDR2 SNEGSKA (reference sequence).

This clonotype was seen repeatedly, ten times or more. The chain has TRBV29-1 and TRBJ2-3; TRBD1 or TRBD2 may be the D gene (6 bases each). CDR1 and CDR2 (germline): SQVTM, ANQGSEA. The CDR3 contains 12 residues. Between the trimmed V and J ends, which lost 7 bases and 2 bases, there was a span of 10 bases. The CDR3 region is CSGGADTDTQYF. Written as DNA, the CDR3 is TGCAGCGGGGGGGCCGACACAGATACGCAGTATTTT.

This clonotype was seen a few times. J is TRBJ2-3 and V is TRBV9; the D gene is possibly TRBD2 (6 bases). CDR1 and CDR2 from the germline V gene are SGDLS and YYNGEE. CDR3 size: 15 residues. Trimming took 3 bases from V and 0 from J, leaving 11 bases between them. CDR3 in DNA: TGTGCCAGCAGCGGTAGGGGAGGTAGCACAGATACGCAGTATTTT. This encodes CASSGRGGSTDTQYF.

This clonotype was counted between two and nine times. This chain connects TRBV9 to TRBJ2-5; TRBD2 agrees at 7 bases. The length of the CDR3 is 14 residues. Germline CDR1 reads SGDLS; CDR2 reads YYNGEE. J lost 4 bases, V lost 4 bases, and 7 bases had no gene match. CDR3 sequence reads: CASSPWTSRETQYF. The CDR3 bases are TGTGCCAGCAGCCCGTGGACTAGTAGAGAGACCCAGTACTTC.

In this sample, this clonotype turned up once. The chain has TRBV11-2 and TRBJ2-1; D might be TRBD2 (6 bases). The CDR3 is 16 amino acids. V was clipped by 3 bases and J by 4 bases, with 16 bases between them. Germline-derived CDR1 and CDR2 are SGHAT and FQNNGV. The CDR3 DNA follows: TGTGCCAGCAGCTTCCCGGGGAGGTTAGGATACAATGAGCAGTTCTTC. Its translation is CASSFPGRLGYNEQFF.

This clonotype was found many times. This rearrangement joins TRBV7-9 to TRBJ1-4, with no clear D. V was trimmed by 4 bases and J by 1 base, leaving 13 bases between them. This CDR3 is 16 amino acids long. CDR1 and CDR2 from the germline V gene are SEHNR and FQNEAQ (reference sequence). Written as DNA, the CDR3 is TGTGCCAGCAGCTCCTGGACGTTCCGAACTAATGAAAAACTGTTTTTT. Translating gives CASSSWTFRTNEKLFF.

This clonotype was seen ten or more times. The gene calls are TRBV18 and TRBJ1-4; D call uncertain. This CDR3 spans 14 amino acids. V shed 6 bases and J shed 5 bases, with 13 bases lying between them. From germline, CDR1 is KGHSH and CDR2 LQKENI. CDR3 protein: CASSRTALNEKLFF. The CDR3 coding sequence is TGTGCCAGCTCCCGCACGGCCTTGAATGAAAAACTGTTTTTT.

The DNA for the CDR3 is TGTGCCAGCAGTGCGATAGCCACTGAAGCTTTCTTT. As protein: CASSAIATEAFF. The chain uses TRBV28 and TRBJ1-1; D is ambiguous. The CDR3 spans 12 residues. V lost 5 bases and J 4 bases, leaving 8 bases between the germline ends. Germline V gene sequence: CDR1 MDHEN, CDR2 SYDVKM.

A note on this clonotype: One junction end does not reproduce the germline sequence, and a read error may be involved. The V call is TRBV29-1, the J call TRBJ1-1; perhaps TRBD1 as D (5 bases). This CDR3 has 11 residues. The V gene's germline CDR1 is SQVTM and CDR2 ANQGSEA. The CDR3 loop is CSVEAGTGPFF. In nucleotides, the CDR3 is TGCAGCGTAGAAGCCGGGACCGGACCATTCTTT.